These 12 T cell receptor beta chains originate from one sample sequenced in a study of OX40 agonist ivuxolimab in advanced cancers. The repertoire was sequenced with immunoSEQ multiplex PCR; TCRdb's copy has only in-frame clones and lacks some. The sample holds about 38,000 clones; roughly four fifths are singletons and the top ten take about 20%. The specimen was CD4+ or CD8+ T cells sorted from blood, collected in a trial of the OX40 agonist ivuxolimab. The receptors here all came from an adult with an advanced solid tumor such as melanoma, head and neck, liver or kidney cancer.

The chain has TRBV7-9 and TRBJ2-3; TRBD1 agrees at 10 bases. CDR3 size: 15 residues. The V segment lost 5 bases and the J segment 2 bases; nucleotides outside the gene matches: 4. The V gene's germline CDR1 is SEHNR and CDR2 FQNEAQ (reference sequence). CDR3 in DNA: TGTGCCAGCAGCGAGGGACAGGGGTACACAGATACGCAGTATTTT. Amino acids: CASSEGQGYTDTQYF.

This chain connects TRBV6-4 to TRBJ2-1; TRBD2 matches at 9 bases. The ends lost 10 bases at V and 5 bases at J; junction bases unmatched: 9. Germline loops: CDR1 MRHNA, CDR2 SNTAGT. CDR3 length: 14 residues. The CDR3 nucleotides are TGTGCCACGGGGATAGCGGGGGACCACAATGAGCAGTTCTTC. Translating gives CATGIAGDHNEQFF.

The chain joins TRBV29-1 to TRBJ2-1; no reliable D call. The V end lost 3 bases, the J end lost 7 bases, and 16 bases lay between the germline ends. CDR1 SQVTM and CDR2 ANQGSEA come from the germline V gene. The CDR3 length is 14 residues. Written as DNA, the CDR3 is TGCAGCGTTGACACCCAAGGTACGGGTAATGAGCAGTTCTTC. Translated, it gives CSVDTQGTGNEQFF.

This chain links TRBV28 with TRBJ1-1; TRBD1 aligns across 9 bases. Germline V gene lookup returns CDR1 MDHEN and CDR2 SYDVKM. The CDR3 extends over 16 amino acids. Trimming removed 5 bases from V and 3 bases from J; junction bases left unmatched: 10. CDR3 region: CASSGRQGGSYTEAFF. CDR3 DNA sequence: TGTGCCAGCAGTGGGAGACAGGGGGGAAGCTACACTGAAGCTTTCTTT. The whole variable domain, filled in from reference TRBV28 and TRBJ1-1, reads DVKVTQSSRYLVKRTGEKVFLECVQDMDHENMFWYRQDPGLGLRLIYFSYDVKMKEKGDIPEGYSVSREKKERFSLILESASTNQTSMYLCASSGRQGGSYTEAFFGQGTRLTVV.

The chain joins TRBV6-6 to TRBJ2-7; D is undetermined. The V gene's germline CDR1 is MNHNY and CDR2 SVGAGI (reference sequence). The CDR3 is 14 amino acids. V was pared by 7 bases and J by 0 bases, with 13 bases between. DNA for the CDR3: TGTGCCAGCATTAGGTCTGAGAGCTCCTACGAGCAGTACTTC. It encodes CASIRSESSYEQYF.

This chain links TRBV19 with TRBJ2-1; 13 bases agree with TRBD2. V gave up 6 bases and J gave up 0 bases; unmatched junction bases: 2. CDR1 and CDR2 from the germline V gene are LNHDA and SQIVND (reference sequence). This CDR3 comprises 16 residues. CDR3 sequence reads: CASRGLAGSSYNEQFF. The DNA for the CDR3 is TGTGCCAGTAGGGGACTAGCGGGGAGCTCCTACAATGAGCAGTTCTTC.

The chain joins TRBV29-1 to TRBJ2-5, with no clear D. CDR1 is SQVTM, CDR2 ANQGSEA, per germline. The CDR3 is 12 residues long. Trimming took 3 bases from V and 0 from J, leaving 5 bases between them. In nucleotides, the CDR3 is TGCAGCGTTGACGAGTACCAAGAGACCCAGTACTTC. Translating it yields CSVDEYQETQYF.

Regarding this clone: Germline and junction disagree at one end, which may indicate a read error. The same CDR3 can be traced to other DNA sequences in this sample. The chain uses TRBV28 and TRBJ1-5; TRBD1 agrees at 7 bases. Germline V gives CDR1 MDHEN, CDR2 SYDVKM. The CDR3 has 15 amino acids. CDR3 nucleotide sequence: TGTGCTAGCAGTATCACTCAGGGGGGCAATCAGCCCCAGCATTTT. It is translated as CASSITQGGNQPQHF.

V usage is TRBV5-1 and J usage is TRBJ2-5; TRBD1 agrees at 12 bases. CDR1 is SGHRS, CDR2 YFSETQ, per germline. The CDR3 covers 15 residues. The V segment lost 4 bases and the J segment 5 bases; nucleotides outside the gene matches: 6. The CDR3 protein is CASSPGTGGAETQYF. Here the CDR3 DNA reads TGCGCCAGCAGCCCGGGGACAGGGGGCGCCGAGACCCAGTACTTC.

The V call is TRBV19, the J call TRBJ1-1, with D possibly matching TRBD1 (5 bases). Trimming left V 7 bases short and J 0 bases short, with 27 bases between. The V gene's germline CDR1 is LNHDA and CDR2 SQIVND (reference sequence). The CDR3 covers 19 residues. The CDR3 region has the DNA TGTGCCAGTACCTATAGAGTCTTTCGGGCAGGGATGATGAACACTGAAGCTTTCTTT. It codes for CASTYRVFRAGMMNTEAFF.

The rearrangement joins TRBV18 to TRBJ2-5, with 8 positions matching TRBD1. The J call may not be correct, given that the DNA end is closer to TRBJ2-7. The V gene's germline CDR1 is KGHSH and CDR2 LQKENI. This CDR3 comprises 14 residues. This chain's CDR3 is CASSPDRVAYEQYF. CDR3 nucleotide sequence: TGTGCCAGCTCACCGGACAGGGTCGCGTACGAGCAGTACTTC.

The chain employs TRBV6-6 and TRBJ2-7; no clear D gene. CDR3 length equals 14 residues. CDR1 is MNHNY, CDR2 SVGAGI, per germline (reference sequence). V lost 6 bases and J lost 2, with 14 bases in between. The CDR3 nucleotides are TGTGCCAGCAGCCTCGCCCAGGTGACCTACGAGCAGTACTTC. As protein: CASSLAQVTYEQYF.